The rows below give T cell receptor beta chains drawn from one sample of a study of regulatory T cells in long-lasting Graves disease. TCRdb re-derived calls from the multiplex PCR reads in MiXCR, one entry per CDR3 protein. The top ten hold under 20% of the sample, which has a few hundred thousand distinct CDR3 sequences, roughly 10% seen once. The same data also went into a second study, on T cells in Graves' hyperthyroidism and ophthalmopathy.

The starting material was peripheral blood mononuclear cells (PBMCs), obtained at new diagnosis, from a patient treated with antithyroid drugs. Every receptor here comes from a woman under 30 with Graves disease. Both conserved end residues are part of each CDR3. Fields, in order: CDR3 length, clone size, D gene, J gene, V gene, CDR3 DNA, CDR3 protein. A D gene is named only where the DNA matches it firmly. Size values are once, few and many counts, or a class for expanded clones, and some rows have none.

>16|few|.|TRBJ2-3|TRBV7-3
TGTGCCAGCAGCAAGAGGGGGACGGTTAACACAGATACGCAGTATTTT
CASSKRGTVNTDTQYF
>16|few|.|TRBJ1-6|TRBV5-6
TGTGCCAGCAGCTGCCTGGATACAGGGTATAATTCACCCCTCCACTTT
CASSCLDTGYNSPLHF
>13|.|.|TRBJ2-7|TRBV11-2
TGTGCCAGCAGCTATGCCCCCGGGTCCGAGCAGTACTTC
CASSYAPGSEQYF
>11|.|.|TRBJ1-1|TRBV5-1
TGCGCCAGCAGCTCCCAGGAAGTAGCTTTCTTT
CASSSQEVAFF
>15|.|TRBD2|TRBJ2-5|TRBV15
TGTGCCACCAGCAGAGATACTAGCGGCCAAGAGACCCAGTACTTC
CATSRDTSGQETQYF
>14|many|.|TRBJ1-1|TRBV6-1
TGTGCCAGCAGTGATCCCCCTTGGGGCACTGAAGCTTTCTTT
CASSDPPWGTEAFF
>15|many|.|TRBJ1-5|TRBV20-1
TGCAGTGCTAGAGGGGGCTTTAATAGCAATCAGCCCCAGCATTTT
CSARGGFNSNQPQHF
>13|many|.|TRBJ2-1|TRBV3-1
TGTGCCAGCAGCCAAGAATGGGACAATGAGCAGTTCTTC
CASSQEWDNEQFF
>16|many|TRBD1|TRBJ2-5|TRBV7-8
TGTGCCAGCAGCCCACCCGGGACAGGGGCGAGGGAGACCCAGTACTTC
CASSPPGTGARETQYF
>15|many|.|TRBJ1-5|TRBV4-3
TGCGCCAGCAGCCAAGTTTGGCAAGGCTTTAAGCCCCAGCATTTT
CASSQVWQGFKPQHF
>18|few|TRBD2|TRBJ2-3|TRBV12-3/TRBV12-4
TGTGCCAGCACCCTGGGTCCACTTTTCCGGGGGGGCACAGATACGCAGTATTTT
CASTLGPLFRGGTDTQYF
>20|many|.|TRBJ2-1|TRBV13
TGTGCCAGCAGCGCTACCCCGGGGGAGGTCCCTCGTCCCATACACAATGAGCAGTTCTTC
CASSATPGEVPRPIHNEQFF
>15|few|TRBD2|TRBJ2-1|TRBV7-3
TGTGCCAGCAGCCCGCTTTCTGGCGGGAGCGCTGAGCAGTTCTTC
CASSPLSGGSAEQFF
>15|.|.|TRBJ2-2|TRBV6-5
TGTGCCAGCAGTTTCCTTGGACCTCTTACCGGGGAGCTGTTTTTT
CASSFLGPLTGELFF
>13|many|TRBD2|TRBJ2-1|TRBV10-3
TGTGCCTATGCGGGGGGGATCTACAATGAGCAGTTCTTC
CAYAGGIYNEQFF
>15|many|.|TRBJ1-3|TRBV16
TGTGCCAGCAGCCAATTAGCGTTCTCTGGAAACACCATATATTTT
CASSQLAFSGNTIYF
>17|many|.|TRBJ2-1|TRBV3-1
TGTGCCAGCAGCCAAGGCCTAGGACTTATGGGGTACAATGAGCAGTTCTTC
CASSQGLGLMGYNEQFF
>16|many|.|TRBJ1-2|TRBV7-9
TGTGCCAGCAGCCTCTTCCCGGACAGCCTTAACTATGGCTACACCTTC
CASSLFPDSLNYGYTF
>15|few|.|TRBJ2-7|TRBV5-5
TGTGCCAGCAGCTCCAACACCAGGGGGGTCTACGAGCAGTACTTC
CASSSNTRGVYEQYF
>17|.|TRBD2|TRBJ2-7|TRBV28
TGTGCCAGCAGTTTAGGGGACTGGGGACTAGCCGATGACGAGCAGTACTTC
CASSLGDWGLADDEQYF
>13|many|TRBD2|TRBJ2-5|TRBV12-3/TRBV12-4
TGTGCCAGCAGTCCGCGACTAGCAGAGACCCAGTACTTC
CASSPRLAETQYF